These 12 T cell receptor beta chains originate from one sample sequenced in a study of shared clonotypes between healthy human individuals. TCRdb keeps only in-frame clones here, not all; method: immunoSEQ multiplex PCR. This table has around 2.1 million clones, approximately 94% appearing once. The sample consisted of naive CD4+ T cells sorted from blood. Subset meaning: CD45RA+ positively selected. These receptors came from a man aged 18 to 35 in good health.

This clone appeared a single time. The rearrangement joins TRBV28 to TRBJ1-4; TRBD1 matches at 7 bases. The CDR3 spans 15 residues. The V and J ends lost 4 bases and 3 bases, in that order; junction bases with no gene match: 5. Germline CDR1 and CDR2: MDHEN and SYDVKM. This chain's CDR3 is CASSSIQGSNEKLFF. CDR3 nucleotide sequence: TGTGCCAGCAGTTCAATACAGGGGTCTAATGAAAAACTGTTTTTT.

The CDR3 DNA reads TGTGCCAGCAGCTCCACAGACAGGGCGTACTTC. This gives the protein CASSSTDRAYF. This sequence joins TRBV7-9 and TRBJ2-7; TRBD1 matches at 7 bases. The trim removed 4 bases at V and 12 bases at J, leaving 6 bases unmatched. Germline loops: CDR1 SEHNR, CDR2 FQNEAQ (reference sequence). CDR3 size: 11 residues.

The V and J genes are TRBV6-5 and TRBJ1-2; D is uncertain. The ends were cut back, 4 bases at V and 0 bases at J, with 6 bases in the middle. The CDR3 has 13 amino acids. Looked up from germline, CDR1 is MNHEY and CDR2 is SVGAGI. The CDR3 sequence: CASSLAANYGYTF. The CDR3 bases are TGTGCCAGCAGTTTAGCAGCTAACTATGGCTACACCTTC.

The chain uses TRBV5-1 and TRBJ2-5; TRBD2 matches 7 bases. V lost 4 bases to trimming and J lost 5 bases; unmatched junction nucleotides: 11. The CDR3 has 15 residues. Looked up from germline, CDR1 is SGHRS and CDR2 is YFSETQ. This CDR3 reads CASSSPSGWGETQYF. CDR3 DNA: TGCGCCAGCAGCAGCCCTAGCGGCTGGGGGGAGACCCAGTACTTC.

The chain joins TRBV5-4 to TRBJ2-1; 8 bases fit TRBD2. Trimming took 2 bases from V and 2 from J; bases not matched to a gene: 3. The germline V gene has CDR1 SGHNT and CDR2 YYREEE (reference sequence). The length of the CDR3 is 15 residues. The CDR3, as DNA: TGTGCCAGCAGCTTAGCGGGAGTTCCCTACAATGAGCAGTTCTTC. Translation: CASSLAGVPYNEQFF.

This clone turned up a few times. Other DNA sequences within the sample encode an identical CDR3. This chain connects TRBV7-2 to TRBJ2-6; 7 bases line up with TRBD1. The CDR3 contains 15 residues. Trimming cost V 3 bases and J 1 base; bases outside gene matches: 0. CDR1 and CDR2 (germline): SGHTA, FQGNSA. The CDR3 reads CASSFRGSGANVLTF. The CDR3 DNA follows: TGTGCCAGCAGCTTCAGGGGGTCTGGGGCCAACGTCCTGACTTTC.

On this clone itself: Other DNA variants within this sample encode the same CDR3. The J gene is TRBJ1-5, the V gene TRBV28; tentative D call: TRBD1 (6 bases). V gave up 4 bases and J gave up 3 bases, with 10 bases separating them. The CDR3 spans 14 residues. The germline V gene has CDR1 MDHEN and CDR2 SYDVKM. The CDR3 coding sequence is TGTGCCAGCAGTTCTACAGGGAACAATCAGCCCCAGCATTTT. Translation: CASSSTGNNQPQHF.

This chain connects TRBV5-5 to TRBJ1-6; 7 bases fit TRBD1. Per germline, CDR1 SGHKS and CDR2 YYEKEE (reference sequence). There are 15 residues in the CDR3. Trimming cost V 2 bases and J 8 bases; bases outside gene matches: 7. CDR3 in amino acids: CASSLHRGVDSPLHF. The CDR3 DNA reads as TGTGCCAGCAGCTTACACAGGGGAGTCGATTCACCCCTCCACTTT.

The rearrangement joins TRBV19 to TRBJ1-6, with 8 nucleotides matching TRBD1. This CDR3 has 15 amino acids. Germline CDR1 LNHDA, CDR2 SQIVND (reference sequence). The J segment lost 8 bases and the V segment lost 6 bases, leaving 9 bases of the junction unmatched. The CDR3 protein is CASRTTGTGDSPLHF. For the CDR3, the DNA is TGTGCCAGTAGGACCACCGGGACAGGAGATTCACCCCTCCACTTT.

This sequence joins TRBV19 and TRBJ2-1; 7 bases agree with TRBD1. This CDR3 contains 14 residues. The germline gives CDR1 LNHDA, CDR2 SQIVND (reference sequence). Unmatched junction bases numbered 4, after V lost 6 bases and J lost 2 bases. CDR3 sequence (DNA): TGTGCCAGTAGCCCGACAGGGACCTACAATGAGCAGTTCTTC. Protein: CASSPTGTYNEQFF.

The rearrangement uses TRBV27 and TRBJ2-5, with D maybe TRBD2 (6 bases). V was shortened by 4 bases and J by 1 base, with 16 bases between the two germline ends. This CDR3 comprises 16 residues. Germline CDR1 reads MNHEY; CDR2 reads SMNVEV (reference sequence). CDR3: CASSSRRLGPQETQYF. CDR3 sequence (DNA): TGTGCCAGCAGTTCCAGAAGACTAGGTCCCCAAGAGACCCAGTACTTC.

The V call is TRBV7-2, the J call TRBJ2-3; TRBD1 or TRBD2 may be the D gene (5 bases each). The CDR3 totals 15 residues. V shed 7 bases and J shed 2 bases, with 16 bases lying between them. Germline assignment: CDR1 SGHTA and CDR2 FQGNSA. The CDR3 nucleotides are TGTGCCAGCACCTGGGACCGAGGGAACACAGATACGCAGTATTTT. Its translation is CASTWDRGNTDTQYF. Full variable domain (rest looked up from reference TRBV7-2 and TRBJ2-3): GAGVSQSPSNKVTEKGKDVELRCDPISGHTALYWYRQSLGQGLEFLIYFQGNSAPDKSGLPSDRFSAERTGGSVSTLTIQRTQQEDSAVYLCASTWDRGNTDTQYFGPGTRLTVL.